These 21 T cell receptor beta chains were sequenced from one sample in a study of blood T cells in healthy people across ages. Next came a second PCR, run for about 7 to 11 cycles, which used a sample-barcoded 5' primer along with a J-beta primer mix. TCRdb re-derived calls from the 5' RACE reads in MiXCR, one entry per CDR3 protein. The table lists about 770,000 distinct CDR3 sequences, 44% of them singletons. The specimen was blood. These receptors all come from a man aged 55 to 70 in good health.

The V and J genes are TRBV20-1 and TRBJ2-7; D ambiguous. The CDR3 totals 14 residues. CDR1 is DFQATT and CDR2 is SNEGSKA in the germline V gene (reference sequence). V gave up 6 bases and J gave up 1 base, with 16 bases separating them. CDR3 loop: CSAPGRLGSYEQYF. CDR3 in DNA: TGCAGTGCCCCGGGTCGTTTAGGGTCCTACGAGCAGTACTTC.

This chain joins TRBV7-2 and TRBJ2-3; TRBD2 aligns across 8 bases. Per the germline V gene, CDR1 is SGHTA and CDR2 is FQGNSA. The CDR3 is 14 amino acids. The trim removed 6 bases at V and 2 bases at J, leaving 4 bases unmatched. This CDR3 reads CASSRGGPTDTQYF. CDR3 sequence (DNA): TGTGCCAGCAGTCGGGGGGGCCCCACAGATACGCAGTATTTT.

The CDR3 spells CASSLDGRTQYF. The DNA for the CDR3 is TGTGCCAGCAGTTTAGATGGTAGGACCCAGTACTTC. The chain couples TRBV12-3 or TRBV12-4 to TRBJ2-5, with D hard to call. This CDR3 has 12 amino acids. Trimming took off 1 base at V and 7 bases at J, with 7 bases between the two ends.

J is TRBJ2-7 and V is TRBV29-1; D perhaps matches TRBD2 (7 bases). The CDR3 runs to 14 residues. Germline V CDR1 and CDR2: SQVTM, ANQGSEA. Trimming stripped 6 bases from V and 2 bases from J, with 17 bases between. The CDR3 DNA sequence: TGCAGCGTGGGGGGGGCCCCTAGCGCCTACGAGCAGTACTTC. Its translation: CSVGGAPSAYEQYF.

This clonotype was detected only a few times. The CDR3 sequence is CATSLGDSANTGELFF. As DNA, the CDR3 is TGTGCCACCAGTTTAGGGGACAGCGCGAACACCGGGGAGCTGTTTTTT. This sequence joins TRBV24-1 and TRBJ2-2, with 7 positions matching TRBD1. The CDR3 runs 16 residues. CDR1 is KGHDR and CDR2 is SFDVKD in the germline V gene. V shed 6 bases, J shed 0 bases, and the junction held 6 bases outside the gene matches.

The chain combines TRBV20-1 with TRBJ1-1; TRBD1 is a possible D gene (6 bases). V gave up 8 bases and J gave up 0 bases, with 22 bases separating them. Germline values: CDR1 DFQATT, CDR2 SNEGSKA (reference sequence). The CDR3 is 16 amino acids. CDR3 sequence reads: CSFLPPGAIMNTEAFF. The CDR3 nucleotides read TGCAGTTTCCTCCCTCCAGGGGCAATAATGAACACTGAAGCTTTCTTT.

The chain combines TRBV5-1 with TRBJ2-1, with D hard to call. Trimming removed 4 bases at V and 0 bases at J, with 8 bases between. The CDR3 runs 14 residues. Looked up from germline, CDR1 is SGHRS and CDR2 is YFSETQ. CDR3 DNA: TGCGCCAGCAGCGCCGCCCGCTCCTACAATGAGCAGTTCTTC. This codes for CASSAARSYNEQFF.

Ten or more counts support this clonotype. The gene calls are TRBV12-3 or TRBV12-4 and TRBJ2-3; TRBD2 aligns across 15 bases. Unmatched junction bases numbered 5, after V lost 5 bases and J lost 2 bases. The CDR3 runs 17 residues. This CDR3 reads CASSPGTSGGNTDTQYF. Here the CDR3 DNA reads TGTGCCAGCAGTCCGGGGACTAGCGGGGGGAACACAGATACGCAGTATTTT.

The chain recombines TRBV12-3 or TRBV12-4 with TRBJ2-7; 8 bases are shared with TRBD1. With 3 bases clipped from V and 2 bases from J, the junction kept 6 bases outside the gene matches. This CDR3 comprises 15 residues. CDR3 residues: CASSFLGQETYEQYF. CDR3 DNA: TGTGCCAGCAGTTTTTTGGGACAGGAGACCTACGAGCAGTACTTC.

The chain links TRBV6-2 or TRBV6-3 to TRBJ2-7; D gene unclear. The V end lost 4 bases, the J end lost 2 bases, and 6 bases lay between the germline ends. CDR1 is MNHEY and CDR2 is SVGEGT in the germline V gene. The CDR3 sequence is 12 residues long. CDR3 in DNA: TGTGCCAGCAGTTCTCTGACCTACGAGCAGTACTTC. Its translation is CASSSLTYEQYF.

This rearrangement joins TRBV7-7 to TRBJ2-2, with D perhaps matching TRBD2 (5 bases). Germline-derived CDR1 and CDR2 are SSHAT and FNYEAQ (reference sequence). There are 15 residues in the CDR3. The V end was cut by 1 base, the J end by 2 bases, with 8 bases between. The CDR3 region is CASSLDGENTGELFF. The CDR3 DNA sequence: TGTGCCAGCAGCTTAGACGGGGAAAACACCGGGGAGCTGTTTTTT.

The J gene is TRBJ2-7, the V gene TRBV14, with D tentatively TRBD1 (6 bases). The end of the DNA is better explained by TRBJ2-5, so the J call may be wrong. Germline-derived CDR1 and CDR2 are SGHDN and FVKESK. CDR3 length equals 14 residues. CDR3 sequence (DNA): TGTGCCAGCAGCCAAAATGGGGGCAGTGAGACCCAGTACTTC. Its translation is CASSQNGGSETQYF.

This clonotype was seen a few times. The V gene is TRBV27, the J gene TRBJ1-1; D call uncertain. Germline loops: CDR1 MNHEY, CDR2 SMNVEV (reference sequence). The V end was cut by 5 bases, the J end by 3 bases, with 10 bases between. The CDR3 runs 13 residues. The CDR3 protein is CASSQLSYTEAFF. The DNA for the CDR3 is TGTGCCAGCAGTCAACTCTCGTACACTGAAGCTTTCTTT.

This clonotype was picked up one time. This chain joins TRBV6-6 and TRBJ2-1, with 8 positions matching TRBD1. The length of the CDR3 is 16 residues. Germline V lookup: CDR1 MNHNY, CDR2 SVGAGI (reference sequence). Losses at the gene ends were 3 bases for V and 5 bases for J; bases not matched to a gene: 9. The CDR3 bases are TGTGCCAGCAGTTATAACCCCAGGACAGGGAACAATGAGCAGTTCTTC. Residues: CASSYNPRTGNNEQFF.

This clonotype was counted between two and nine times. The rearrangement links TRBV5-1 to TRBJ1-1; D uncertain. The germline gives CDR1 SGHRS, CDR2 YFSETQ. V dropped 4 bases and J dropped 5 bases, with 18 bases sitting between them. The CDR3 loop spans 15 amino acids. CDR3 in DNA: TGCGCCAGCAGCCCCTCGGAGGGTATAAGGACTGAAGCTTTCTTT. Translation gives CASSPSEGIRTEAFF.

The rearrangement links TRBV3-1 to TRBJ2-5; TRBD2 aligns across 7 bases. The germline CDR1 and CDR2 sequences are LGHDT and YNNKEL (reference sequence). Trimming at V came to 3 bases and at J to 5 bases, leaving 12 bases not matched to a gene. The CDR3 is 16 residues long. In DNA, the CDR3 is TGTGCCAGCAGCCACCCCCTTGGGCGGGGGAGTGAGACCCAGTACTTC. This translates into CASSHPLGRGSETQYF.

CDR3 residues: CASSELGTAYSPLHF. The CDR3 DNA sequence: TGTGCCAGCAGTGAATTAGGGACAGCCTATTCACCCCTCCACTTT. The V call is TRBV6-1, the J call TRBJ1-6; TRBD1 matches 7 bases. In germline, CDR1 is MNHNS, CDR2 SASEGT. The CDR3 runs to 15 residues. The ends lost 2 bases at V and 8 bases at J; junction bases unmatched: 6.

The chain couples TRBV29-1 to TRBJ1-2, with D possibly being TRBD1 (6 bases). The germline V and J ends were trimmed by 7 bases and 2 bases, with 8 bases remaining between them. This CDR3 region has 11 residues. The germline CDR1 and CDR2 sequences are SQVTM and ANQGSEA. CDR3 protein: CSGGQNYGYTF. The CDR3 DNA sequence: TGCAGCGGGGGACAAAACTATGGCTACACCTTC.

The V gene is TRBV5-1, the J gene TRBJ2-6; 7 bases agree with TRBD1. With V trimmed by 4 bases and J by 1 base, 8 bases remained unmatched. This CDR3 contains 17 residues. The germline gives CDR1 SGHRS, CDR2 YFSETQ. In DNA form, the CDR3 reads TGCGCCAGCAGCCCGTCGGGACAGCCTTCTGGGGCCAACGTCCTGACTTTC. Amino acid sequence: CASSPSGQPSGANVLTF.

This chain connects TRBV20-1 to TRBJ1-2; TRBD1 agrees at 8 bases. The germline V gene encodes CDR1 DFQATT and CDR2 SNEGSKA (reference sequence). There are 13 residues in the CDR3. J lost 9 bases, V lost 4 bases, and 10 bases had no gene match. The CDR3 nucleotides read TGCAGTGCTACCACGACAGGGGAAGTTAGCTACACCTTC. Its translation is CSATTTGEVSYTF.

The chain employs TRBV28 and TRBJ2-7, with 11 bases identical to TRBD1. V lost 5 bases and J lost 0; bases outside the gene matches: 6. Germline V CDR1 and CDR2: MDHEN, SYDVKM. The CDR3 consists of 16 residues. The chain's CDR3 is CASSGIGTGGSYEQYF. For the CDR3, the DNA is TGTGCCAGCAGTGGGATAGGGACAGGGGGCTCCTACGAGCAGTACTTC.